What follows are 31 T cell receptor beta chains derived from one specimen sequenced in a study of glioma-infiltrating T cells. Using RNA template, CDR3s of TCR alpha and beta were amplified with iRepertoire arm-PCR. TCRdb re-derived calls from the multiplex PCR reads in MiXCR, one entry per CDR3 protein. The data hold around 180,000 distinct CDR3 sequences, with around 42% observed a single time. The specimen was glioma tissue, nonneoplastic brain tissue, or PBMCs (not recorded which). Receptors were obtained from a human donor with low-grade glioma or glioblastoma, undergoing nonglioma brain surgery, or in good health (not recorded which).

This clonotype was seen at least ten times. J is TRBJ2-7 and V is TRBV27, with 7 bases fitting TRBD2. Germline trimming cut 4 bases from V and 4 bases from J; bases unmatched to any gene: 10. Per the germline V gene, CDR1 is MNHEY and CDR2 is SMNVEV (reference sequence). There are 15 residues in the CDR3. Here the CDR3 reads CASSYTSEYLYEQYF. In nucleotides, the CDR3 is TGTGCCAGCAGTTACACTAGCGAGTACCTTTACGAGCAGTACTTC.

This clonotype was seen at least ten times. The genes are TRBV29-1 and TRBJ1-6; a weak D match, TRBD1 (6 bases). V dropped 0 bases and J dropped 9 bases, with 9 bases sitting between them. From germline, CDR1 is SQVTM and CDR2 ANQGSEA. The CDR3 sequence is 13 residues long. The CDR3 loop reads CSVEESRGSPLHF. CDR3 DNA sequence: TGCAGCGTTGAAGAATCCAGGGGTTCACCCCTCCACTTT.

Regarding this clonotype: Possible read error: a much larger clone is one base away. The CDR3 reads CASSYSGRADEELFF. Written as DNA, the CDR3 is TGTGCCAGCAGTTACTCGGGCAGGGCGGACGAAGAACTGTTTTTT. V gene TRBV6-2 or TRBV6-3 combines with J gene TRBJ1-4; a weak D match, TRBD1 (5 bases). With 0 bases removed from V and 12 bases from J, the gap between germline ends came to 17 bases. The CDR3 has 15 amino acids. The germline V gene has CDR1 MNHEY and CDR2 SVGEGT.

This rearrangement joins TRBV11-2 to TRBJ2-3; D is unresolved. Trimming pared 0 bases from V and 7 bases from J, leaving 8 bases between. The CDR3 sequence is 13 residues long. Germline V CDR1 and CDR2: SGHAT, FQNNGV. DNA for the CDR3: TGTGCCAGCAGCTTAGATCATGGATATACGCAGTATTTT. Protein: CASSLDHGYTQYF. The full variable domain, its missing parts supplied by reference TRBV11-2 and TRBJ2-3, is EAGVAQSPRYKIIEKRQSVAFWCNPISGHATLYWYQQILGQGPKLLIQFQNNGVVDDSQLPKDRFSAERLKGVDSTLKIQPAKLEDSAVYLCASSLDHGYTQYFGPGTRLTVL.

Note on this clonotype: The junction departs from germline at one end; a sequencing error may be responsible. The chain joins TRBV7-9 to TRBJ1-4; TRBD1 agrees at 8 bases. The CDR3 loop spans 18 amino acids. Germline V CDR1 and CDR2: SEHNR, FQNEAQ (reference sequence). The CDR3 region has the DNA TGTGCCAGCAGCTTAGGGTACAGGGGGATTACAACTAATGAAAAACTGTCTTTT. Residues: CASSLGYRGITTNEKLSF.

The chain has TRBV6-2 or TRBV6-3 and TRBJ2-7; weak D call: TRBD2 (5 bases). The germline V gene has CDR1 MNHEY and CDR2 SVGEGT. V lost 10 bases and J lost 7, with 14 bases in between. This CDR3 spans 11 amino acids. The CDR3 loop is CAILALNEQYF. CDR3 bases: TGTGCCATCCTAGCTCTCAATGAGCAGTACTTC.

In its sample, this clonotype was seen many times. This rearrangement joins TRBV2 to TRBJ2-7; D may be TRBD1 (6 bases). The CDR3 is 12 residues long. The V end was cut by 11 bases, the J end by 2 bases, with 13 bases between. From germline, CDR1 is SNHLY and CDR2 FYNNEI. The CDR3 here is CAGSTGPYEQYF. For the CDR3, the DNA is TGTGCCGGATCGACAGGCCCCTACGAGCAGTACTTC.

There are many counts of this clonotype. The V gene is TRBV20-1, the J gene TRBJ2-5; 8 bases match TRBD2. V lost 6 bases to trimming and J lost 2 bases; unmatched junction nucleotides: 8. The germline gives CDR1 DFQATT, CDR2 SNEGSKA (reference sequence). The CDR3 is 14 residues long. CDR3 protein: CSAGTSGTQETQYF. The CDR3 DNA is TGCAGTGCGGGAACTAGCGGAACTCAAGAGACCCAGTACTTC.

In its sample, this clonotype ranks as large. This sequence joins TRBV20-1 and TRBJ2-7, with TRBD2 matching over 13 bases. Germline CDR1 is DFQATT and CDR2 is SNEGSKA (reference sequence). V gave up 3 bases and J gave up 1 base; unmatched junction bases: 3. This CDR3 is built from 15 residues. Here the CDR3 DNA reads TGCAGTGCTAGCGGGGGACTAGCGGGATCCTACGAGCAGTACTTC. As protein: CSASGGLAGSYEQYF.

The chain has TRBV11-2 and TRBJ1-1; D unclear. The V end was cut by 0 bases, the J end by 7 bases, with 12 bases between. Germline V gene sequence: CDR1 SGHAT, CDR2 FQNNGV. The CDR3 contains 14 residues. CDR3 nucleotides: TGTGCCAGCAGCTTAGATATAGGGTCGAGTGAAGCTTTCTTT. This codes for CASSLDIGSSEAFF.

Regarding this clonotype: This may come from a read error, since a much larger clone is one base off. The J gene is TRBJ1-1, the V gene TRBV20-1, with D perhaps TRBD1 (5 bases). CDR3 size: 15 residues. Germline-derived CDR1 and CDR2 are DFQATT and SNEGSKA (reference sequence). V shed 6 bases and J shed 3 bases, with 20 bases lying between them. This CDR3 reads CSAKKRGGRDTEAFF. CDR3 nucleotide sequence: TGCAGTGCAAAAAAACGGGGGGGACGGGACACTGAAGCTTTCTTT.

V and J are TRBV4-1 and TRBJ2-7; D gene unclear. CDR1 MGHRA and CDR2 YSYEKL come from the germline V gene. This CDR3 is 15 amino acids long. V dropped 3 bases and J dropped 6 bases, with 18 bases sitting between them. The CDR3 loop reads CASSQTPERRREQYF. The CDR3 DNA sequence: TGCGCCAGCAGCCAGACACCCGAACGTCGGCGCGAGCAGTACTTC.

On this clonotype itself: A read error is possible here, since a much larger clone lies one base away. The gene calls are TRBV20-1 and TRBJ2-5; 9 bases line up with TRBD1. Looked up from germline, CDR1 is DFQATT and CDR2 is SNEGSKA (reference sequence). Trimming at V came to 5 bases and at J to 1 base, leaving 5 bases not matched to a gene. CDR3 length: 14 residues. Here the CDR3 reads CSAGPQGAQETQYF. CDR3 sequence (DNA): TGCAGTGCTGGACCACAGGGGGCCCAAGAGACCCAGTACTTC.

This clonotype has more than one count but fewer than ten. The rearrangement uses TRBV5-1 and TRBJ1-1; D is unresolved. The germline V and J ends were trimmed by 0 bases and 5 bases, with 11 bases remaining between them. The germline CDR1 and CDR2 sequences are SGHRS and YFSETQ. There are 14 residues in the CDR3. Written as DNA, the CDR3 is TGCGCCAGCAGCTTGGACGGGCTTCGGACTGAAGCTTTCTTT. Its protein product is CASSLDGLRTEAFF.

The chain employs TRBV2 and TRBJ2-1; maybe TRBD2 (6 bases). V was pared by 1 base and J by 2 bases, with 6 bases between. The CDR3 sequence is 14 residues long. Germline CDR1 SNHLY, CDR2 FYNNEI. CDR3 bases: TGTGCCAGCAGTGAAGGGAGGGCCTACAATGAGCAGTTCTTC. The encoded protein is CASSEGRAYNEQFF.

In its sample, this clonotype was seen a few times. The chain uses TRBV7-9 and TRBJ1-1; D not resolved. Germline CDR1 reads SEHNR; CDR2 reads FQNEAQ (reference sequence). Trimming cost V 6 bases and J 4 bases, with 9 bases left between them. CDR3 length equals 12 residues. The CDR3 DNA is TGTGCCAGCAGGGTCTCGGGCACTGAAGCTTTCTTT. Its translation is CASRVSGTEAFF.

At least ten counts were recorded for this clonotype. The gene calls are TRBV20-1 and TRBJ2-1, with D possibly TRBD2 on 6 matching bases. Germline V gene data show CDR1 as DFQATT and CDR2 as SNEGSKA (reference sequence). The CDR3 length is 12 residues. The ends were cut back, 3 bases at V and 11 bases at J, with 14 bases in the middle. CDR3 amino acids: CSARVEGGKQFF. Here the CDR3 DNA reads TGCAGTGCTAGGGTCGAGGGAGGAAAGCAGTTCTTC.

As to this clonotype: With a much larger clone just one base away, this may be a read error. The V call is TRBV2, the J call TRBJ1-2, with D hard to call. CDR1 and CDR2 (germline): SNHLY, FYNNEI. Trimming shortened V by 2 bases and J by 4 bases, and 17 bases separated the two germline ends. The CDR3 length is 16 residues. The CDR3 DNA follows: TGTGCCAGCAGTGAACGGGCCGAAAGGGAGGCCTATGGCTACACCTTC. It yields the protein CASSERAEREAYGYTF.

This clonotype has just a few counts. It may be a read error: a sequence one base away is much more abundant. This sequence joins TRBV20-1 and TRBJ2-1, with D perhaps matching TRBD2 (6 bases). V dropped 6 bases and J dropped 7 bases, with 22 bases sitting between them. The CDR3 is 15 amino acids. Germline V gene data show CDR1 as DFQATT and CDR2 as SNEGSKA (reference sequence). Here the CDR3 reads CSAIQAAGTLNEQFF. The CDR3 DNA is TGCAGTGCCATCCAGGCGGCGGGAACCTTAAATGAGCAGTTCTTC.

This clonotype turned up a few times. J is TRBJ1-1 and V is TRBV19, with D uncertain. The CDR3 length is 13 residues. The germline CDR1 and CDR2 sequences are LNHDA and SQIVND (reference sequence). V lost 7 bases and J 5 bases, leaving 14 bases between the germline ends. The CDR3 reads CASTPLRVTEAFF. CDR3 in DNA: TGTGCCAGTACCCCCCTCCGCGTTACTGAAGCTTTCTTT. Using reference TRBV19 and TRBJ1-1 for the parts outside the CDR3, the full variable domain is DGGITQSPKYLFRKEGQNVTLSCEQNLNHDAMYWYRQDPGQGLRLIYYSQIVNDFQKGDIAEGYSVSREKKESFPLTVTSAQKNPTAFYLCASTPLRVTEAFFGQGTRLTVV.

A word on this clonotype: One base away lies a much larger clone, so this may be a sequencing read error. J is TRBJ1-2 and V is TRBV14, with 8 bases identical to TRBD1. CDR1 is SGHDN and CDR2 is FVKESK in the germline V gene. This CDR3 is built from 14 residues. CDR3 protein: CASSQDGTGYGFTF. The CDR3 DNA reads as TGTGCCAGCAGCCAAGACGGGACAGGTTATGGCTTCACCTTC.

This clonotype was observed once. This rearrangement joins TRBV27 to TRBJ2-3, with no clear D. From germline, CDR1 is MNHEY and CDR2 SMNVEV (reference sequence). Trimming left V 8 bases short and J 4 bases short, with 13 bases between. The CDR3 consists of 13 residues. CDR3 sequence (DNA): TGTGCCAGCCGAACCGGACCCCCAGATACGCAGTATTTT. Residues: CASRTGPPDTQYF.

Points on this clonotype: An end of the junction does not agree with germline; a read error may underlie this. This chain links TRBV28 with TRBJ2-5, with TRBD1 identical over 7 bases. CDR1 and CDR2 from the germline V gene are MDHEN and SYDVKM. The CDR3 loop spans 15 amino acids. The DNA for the CDR3 is TGTGCCAGCAGCGAGTCCGGGACAGTTGCAGAGGCCCAGTACTTC. Protein product: CASSESGTVAEAQYF.

For this clonotype: Because it lacks the conserved phenylalanine or tryptophan at the end, this CDR3 is likely a read error. This chain connects TRBV28 to TRBJ2-7; TRBD1 matches 7 bases. The CDR3 has 16 residues. The trim removed 2 bases at V and 5 bases at J, leaving 12 bases unmatched. Germline V gene sequence: CDR1 MDHEN, CDR2 SYDVKM. This CDR3 reads CASSLHDRDRRNEQYL. The DNA of the CDR3 is TGTGCCAGCAGTTTACACGACAGGGATCGTCGTAACGAGCAGTACTTA.

The chain has TRBV7-9 and TRBJ2-1; the match to TRBD1 covers 8 bases. The CDR3 loop spans 16 amino acids. J gave up 5 bases and V 0 bases, and 6 bases lay outside the gene matches. CDR1 and CDR2 (germline): SEHNR, FQNEAQ (reference sequence). The CDR3 DNA reads as TGTGCCAGCAGCTTAGCTACCTGGACAGGGAACAATGAGCAGTTCTTC. It translates to CASSLATWTGNNEQFF.

Notes on this clonotype: A read error may be the cause here, since a much bigger clone is one base away. J is TRBJ2-5 and V is TRBV7-2; D is uncertain. The V gene's germline CDR1 is SGHTA and CDR2 FQGNSA. This CDR3 is built from 15 residues. Trimming pared 1 base from V and 3 bases from J, leaving 12 bases between. Here the CDR3 reads CASSLGVKGKETQYF. CDR3 bases: TGTGCCAGCAGCTTAGGGGTCAAAGGAAAAGAGACCCAGTACTTC.

This clonotype was counted a few times. This chain connects TRBV29-1 to TRBJ1-1, with D tentatively TRBD1 (5 bases). Looked up from germline, CDR1 is SQVTM and CDR2 is ANQGSEA. Trimming took 3 bases from V and 4 from J, leaving 15 bases between them. The CDR3 runs 14 residues. CDR3: CSVDQGWVSTEAFF. CDR3 bases: TGCAGCGTTGACCAGGGATGGGTGTCCACTGAAGCTTTCTTT.

This clonotype came up many times. In DNA, the CDR3 is TGCAGTGCTAGCGGGAAAGAGACCCAGTACTTC. It encodes CSASGKETQYF. The chain is built from TRBV20-1 and TRBJ2-5; D may be TRBD2 (5 bases). The CDR3 is 11 amino acids. V lost 3 bases and J lost 3, with 5 bases in between. Germline V gives CDR1 DFQATT, CDR2 SNEGSKA (reference sequence).

This clonotype has only a few counts. V usage is TRBV10-3 and J usage is TRBJ2-4, with a tentative D call TRBD2 (6 bases). V lost 4 bases and J lost 8, with 15 bases in between. CDR3 length equals 14 residues. Germline loops: CDR1 ENHRY, CDR2 SYGVKD. The CDR3 DNA reads as TGTGCCATCAGTGTACTTGGAGGGGTTGACATTCAGTACTTC. Its translation is CAISVLGGVDIQYF.

This clonotype was seen many times. The V call is TRBV7-7, the J call TRBJ2-1; D uncertain. This CDR3 contains 14 residues. V was clipped by 0 bases and J by 3 bases, with 6 bases between them. CDR1 and CDR2 (germline): SSHAT, FNYEAQ (reference sequence). Here the CDR3 DNA reads TGTGCCAGCAGCTTAGCGGGAAACTACAATGAGCAGTTCTTC. Encoded protein: CASSLAGNYNEQFF.

This clonotype was seen many times. The chain recombines TRBV28 with TRBJ2-1, with 8 bases identical to TRBD2. Unmatched junction bases numbered 10, after V lost 5 bases and J lost 4 bases. The CDR3 is 16 residues long. Germline V lookup: CDR1 MDHEN, CDR2 SYDVKM. DNA of the CDR3: TGTGCCAGCAGTCTTATCGGGCAGCGGGGGTACAATGAGCAGTTCTTC. It encodes CASSLIGQRGYNEQFF.